This TCR beta chain comes out of a study of T cells after yellow fever vaccination. V was clipped by 6 bases and J by 7 bases; unmatched bases: 10. CDR1 WNHNN and CDR2 SYGVQD come from the germline V gene (reference sequence). The CDR3 has 14 residues. The authors made TCR cDNA by 5'RACE template switching, adding a universal primer site and UMIs. TCRdb recomputed calls from the 5' RACE reads with MiXCR, one row per CDR3 protein. The sample has around 610,000 distinct CDR3 sequences; 13% are singletons. Study-wide points: Detected again after the booster were most primary-vaccination clones, at almost 97% CD4 and approximately 90% CD8. FACS-sorted repertoires could contain abundant clonotypes contaminating from the bulk population.

Concerning this clonotype: What it binds is not known.

The sequencing here drew on PBMCs, taken on the day of the yellow fever booster vaccination. The clonotype comes from a man aged 30-40 years who received the YFV17D yellow fever vaccine. This rearrangement joins TRBV10-1 to TRBJ2-3; the match to TRBD2 covers 7 bases. CDR3 protein: CASSLGGSTHTQYF. CDR3 bases: TGCGCCAGCAGCCTGGGCGGGAGTACTCATACGCAGTATTTT.